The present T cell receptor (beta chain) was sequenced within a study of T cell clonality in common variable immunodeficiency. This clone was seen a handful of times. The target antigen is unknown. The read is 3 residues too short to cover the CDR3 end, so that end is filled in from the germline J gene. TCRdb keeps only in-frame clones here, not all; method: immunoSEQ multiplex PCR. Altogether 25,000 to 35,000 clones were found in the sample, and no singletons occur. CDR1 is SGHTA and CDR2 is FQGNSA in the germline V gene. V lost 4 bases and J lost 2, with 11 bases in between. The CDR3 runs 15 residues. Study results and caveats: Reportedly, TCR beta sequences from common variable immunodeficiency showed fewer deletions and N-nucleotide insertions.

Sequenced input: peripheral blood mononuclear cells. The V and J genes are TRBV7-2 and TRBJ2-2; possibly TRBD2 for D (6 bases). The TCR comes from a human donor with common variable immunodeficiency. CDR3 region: CASSSGTFNTGELFF. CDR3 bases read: TGTGCCAGCAGCTCCGGGACTTTTAACACCGGGGAG.